This T cell receptor beta chain is drawn from a study of early T cells in non-severe SARS-CoV-2 infection (dated by TCRdb to the early 2020s). In terms of the full investigation: Bulk RNA from unsorted whole blood was used for TCR sequencing, so alpha and beta chains could not be paired. Broad study findings and their caveats: VDJdb matching was skewed toward anti-spike CD8 responses and likely underestimated virus-specific expansions by missing private and CD4 specificities.

A case-control design nested within a healthcare worker cohort in London, UK, was used, with weekly nasopharyngeal swab PCR tests and blood sampling performed. Healthcare workers were recruited between 23 and 31 March 2020, during the week of the UK lockdown, and were followed weekly for up to roughly 15 weeks. This clonotype was seen at least ten times. The clone's antigen remains unknown. No quality values exist for individual bases; no much larger clone is one base distant. The protocol used for the library was 5' RACE. Sequencing relied on a NextSeq 500. The TCR library protocol attached unique molecular identifiers to individual cDNA molecules to correct for sequencing error and PCR bias. Both TCR alpha and beta chains were sequenced, and tight co-correlation was observed between alpha and beta sequence abundances in each sample. The paper's processing steps were these. V gene, J gene and CDR3 annotation of TCR sequences was performed with Decombinator V4. Expanded TCRs were defined as changing significantly between any two time points under a Poisson model with p below 0.0001. TCR abundances were normalised to the total number of TCRs sequenced per sample and were expressed as counts per million. TRAV1-2 paired with TRAJ12, TRAJ20 or TRAJ33 defined MAIT TCRs, while TRAV10 paired with TRAJ18 defined iNKT TCRs. VDJdb, accessed 1 November 2021, was searched for CMV, EBV and SARS-CoV-2 annotated TCRs, excluding TCRs annotated for multiple antigens. TCRdb's own reprocessing of the public reads used fastp at Q25 and MiXCR and kept productive beta chains. Every distinct CDR3 protein forms one entry, paired with its most common genes and DNA. The V and J calls were not made by the authors but by TCRdb's processing. The table for this sample lists about 29,000 distinct CDR3 sequences; about 5% of them were counted only once. The top ten constitute about 0.85% of the sample.

Based on the germline V gene (reference sequence), the CDR1 and CDR2 sequences are DFQATT and SNEGSKA. V is pared back by 0 bases and J by 2 bases, with 10 bases lying between the germline termini. Measured from the cysteine to the phenylalanine, the CDR3 is 14 residues long. Only CDR3 DNA remains: 42 bases, in frame from the first base. This sequence originates from an adult who was a healthcare worker with PCR-confirmed SARS-CoV-2 infection or an uninfected control (not recorded which). The sequenced sample was whole blood. The V and J segments used are TRBV20-1 and TRBJ1-2; no D gene is confidently identified. The CDR3 region reads CSARDPLANYGYTF. The nucleotide sequence reads TGCAGTGCTAGAGATCCTTTAGCCAACTATGGCTACACCTTC.